The 27 T cell receptor beta chains presented below share a single source sample, sequenced in a study of T cells in Graves' hyperthyroidism and ophthalmopathy. TCR beta CDR3 sequences were amplified from RNA transcripts. The TCR CDR3 first-round RT-PCR relied on the HTBI primer set. In TCRdb, the multiplex PCR reads were re-called with MiXCR into one record per CDR3 protein. The sample includes over 500,000 distinct CDR3 sequences, 40% to 55% of them seen just once. The sequencing input was peripheral blood or thyroid tissue (not recorded which). The receptor set was obtained from an adult woman with Graves' disease, either hyperthyroidism or ophthalmopathy (not recorded which).

There are a few counts of this clonotype. The V gene is TRBV29-1, the J gene TRBJ2-5; 10 bases match TRBD2. Trimming took 7 bases from V and 3 from J; bases not matched to a gene: 2. Germline-derived CDR1 and CDR2 are SQVTM and ANQGSEA. The CDR3 is 12 amino acids. This chain's CDR3 is CSAGLAEETQYF. The DNA of the CDR3 is TGCAGCGCTGGACTAGCGGAAGAGACCCAGTACTTC.

The V gene is TRBV15, the J gene TRBJ1-2; the D is unclear. V lost 8 bases and J lost 5, with 15 bases in between. The CDR3 length is 13 residues. The V gene's germline CDR1 is LNHNV and CDR2 YYDKDF (reference sequence). CDR3 sequence reads: CATGQGPEYGYTF. The CDR3 DNA is TGTGCCACCGGCCAAGGGCCAGAGTATGGCTACACCTTC.

Notes on this clonotype: This could be a read error, since a much larger clone is one nucleotide away. This CDR3 is missing its conserved last phenylalanine or tryptophan, likely due to a read error. The genes are TRBV7-8 and TRBJ2-5; a possible D gene is TRBD2 (6 bases). CDR3 size: 15 residues. Trimming pared 7 bases from V and 5 bases from J, leaving 20 bases between. The V gene's germline CDR1 is SGHVS and CDR2 FQNEAQ. The CDR3 loop reads CASTVRVGAGETQYL. The CDR3 DNA sequence: TGTGCCAGCACTGTGCGTGTGGGTGCGGGGGAGACCCAGTACCTC.

V is TRBV29-1 and J is TRBJ2-2, with 8 bases identical to TRBD2. The CDR3 runs to 15 residues. Germline V gene sequence: CDR1 SQVTM, CDR2 ANQGSEA. The V segment lost 3 bases and the J segment 6 bases; nucleotides outside the gene matches: 9. In DNA, the CDR3 is TGCAGCGTTGATCCCGGGGGGGACCGGTCCGGGGAGCTGTTTTTT. It codes for CSVDPGGDRSGELFF.

This clonotype has ten or more counts. The CDR3 loop is CSVGLSADHYGYTF. Written as DNA, the CDR3 is TGCAGCGTTGGCCTCTCAGCCGACCACTATGGCTACACCTTC. The genes are TRBV29-1 and TRBJ1-2; no clear D gene. Trimming pared 4 bases from V and 3 bases from J, leaving 15 bases between. CDR3 length: 14 residues. Germline CDR1 is SQVTM and CDR2 is ANQGSEA.

This chain connects TRBV29-1 to TRBJ1-2, with 7 bases that match TRBD1. There are 14 residues in the CDR3. CDR1 is SQVTM, CDR2 ANQGSEA, per germline. With 7 bases clipped from V and 4 bases from J, the junction kept 12 bases outside the gene matches. CDR3 nucleotides: TGCAGCGCACCGACAGGGATGGGACCCTATGGCTACACCTTC. Protein product: CSAPTGMGPYGYTF.

The chain joins TRBV10-3 to TRBJ1-4; a possible D gene is TRBD1 (5 bases). Trimming left V 6 bases short and J 7 bases short, with 18 bases between. The CDR3 runs to 15 residues. Germline-derived CDR1 and CDR2 are ENHRY and SYGVKD. The DNA for the CDR3 is TGTGCCATCAGGAAGACTAGCGGGGGGGGTGAAAAACTGTTTTTT. Translated, it gives CAIRKTSGGGEKLFF.

This clonotype was picked up many times. The chain recombines TRBV20-1 with TRBJ2-7, with 11 bases matching TRBD2. Germline CDR1 and CDR2: DFQATT and SNEGSKA (reference sequence). The CDR3 contains 15 residues. V lost 4 bases and J lost 2; bases outside the gene matches: 7. The DNA of the CDR3 is TGCAGTGCTATGCCTCTAGCGGGAGGAGCCTACGAGCAGTACTTC. Its protein is CSAMPLAGGAYEQYF.

This clonotype has at least ten counts. The rearrangement joins TRBV20-1 to TRBJ1-3; D gene ambiguous. CDR3 length equals 12 residues. V gave up 6 bases and J gave up 2 bases, with 8 bases separating them. Germline lookup yields CDR1 DFQATT and CDR2 SNEGSKA (reference sequence). As DNA, the CDR3 is TGCAGTGCCAAGGGTACTGGAAACACCATATATTTT. Translating gives CSAKGTGNTIYF.

This clonotype was observed a few times. The chain is built from TRBV2 and TRBJ2-7, with 9 bases identical to TRBD1. The CDR3 has 15 residues. Trimming removed 1 base from V and 0 bases from J; junction bases left unmatched: 1. The germline CDR1 and CDR2 sequences are SNHLY and FYNNEI. The CDR3 here is CASSEGDRDSYEQYF. As DNA, the CDR3 is TGTGCCAGCAGTGAAGGGGACAGGGACTCCTACGAGCAGTACTTC.

J is TRBJ2-7 and V is TRBV10-3, with D possibly being TRBD2 (6 bases). The CDR3 loop spans 16 amino acids. Germline V gene sequence: CDR1 ENHRY, CDR2 SYGVKD. The ends were cut back, 0 bases at V and 0 bases at J, with 12 bases in the middle. CDR3 amino acids: CAISESGGTISYEQYF. CDR3 DNA: TGTGCCATCAGTGAGTCAGGCGGGACCATCTCCTACGAGCAGTACTTC.

V is TRBV7-9 and J is TRBJ1-6; 7 bases are a match to TRBD1. The CDR3 totals 17 residues. Germline loops: CDR1 SEHNR, CDR2 FQNEAQ (reference sequence). The ends lost 7 bases at V and 0 bases at J; junction bases unmatched: 9. CDR3 region: CASNQWGQSSYNSPLHF. The DNA for the CDR3 is TGTGCCAGCAACCAGTGGGGACAGAGCTCCTATAATTCACCCCTCCACTTT. The complete variable domain, with remaining parts taken from reference TRBV7-9 and TRBJ1-6, reads DTGVSQNPRHKITKRGQNVTFRCDPISEHNRLYWYRQTLGQGPEFLTYFQNEAQLEKSRLLSDRFSAERPKGSFSTLEIQRTEQGDSAMYLCASNQWGQSSYNSPLHFGNGTRLTVT.

This chain joins TRBV7-9 and TRBJ1-2; D possibly corresponds to TRBD1 (5 bases). The germline CDR1 and CDR2 sequences are SEHNR and FQNEAQ (reference sequence). The CDR3 has 17 residues. V lost 2 bases and J lost 0, with 16 bases in between. The CDR3 DNA sequence: TGTGCCAGCAGCTTATTAACAGGTCTAAAAGCTAACTATGGCTACACCTTC. Its translation: CASSLLTGLKANYGYTF.

Only a few counts were recorded for this clonotype. CDR3 DNA: TGTGCCAGCAGTTTGGACTTCGATCTCCACTTT. Protein product: CASSLDFDLHF. The chain combines TRBV2 with TRBJ1-6, with D unresolved. This CDR3 contains 11 residues. V was cut by 5 bases and J by 16 bases, with 12 bases left in between. CDR1 SNHLY and CDR2 FYNNEI come from the germline V gene.

V and J are TRBV27 and TRBJ1-6, with D perhaps matching TRBD1 (5 bases). V was trimmed by 6 bases and J by 10 bases, leaving 22 bases between them. The CDR3 runs 16 residues. Germline V gene data show CDR1 as MNHEY and CDR2 as SMNVEV (reference sequence). Written as DNA, the CDR3 is TGTGCCAGCAGGCGGGACGGTCGCCTCGAGGGGTCACCCCTCCACTTT. This gives the protein CASRRDGRLEGSPLHF.

The rearrangement uses TRBV7-9 and TRBJ1-2, with 8 nucleotides matching TRBD1. The CDR3 has 13 residues. With V trimmed by 5 bases and J by 7 bases, 6 bases remained unmatched. Germline CDR1 SEHNR, CDR2 FQNEAQ (reference sequence). The chain's CDR3 is CASSPTGDLGYTF. CDR3 sequence (DNA): TGTGCCAGCAGCCCGACAGGGGATCTTGGCTACACCTTC.

This clonotype was found a few times. This chain links TRBV10-3 with TRBJ1-1; D gene ambiguous. There are 15 residues in the CDR3. Germline-derived CDR1 and CDR2 are ENHRY and SYGVKD. V gave up 0 bases and J gave up 4 bases, with 12 bases separating them. In DNA form, the CDR3 reads TGTGCCATCAGTGAGTCAGGGTTAGGATTCACTGAAGCTTTCTTT. Translated: CAISESGLGFTEAFF.

This clonotype was seen only once. V is TRBV20-1 and J is TRBJ2-1, with 7 bases matching TRBD2. The CDR3 consists of 14 residues. The germline V gene encodes CDR1 DFQATT and CDR2 SNEGSKA (reference sequence). V was clipped by 2 bases and J by 12 bases; unmatched bases: 13. CDR3 in DNA: TGCAGTGCTAGAAGGGGAGGGCCGATCGATGGGCAGTTCTTC. Encoded protein: CSARRGGPIDGQFF.

A remark on this clonotype: A read error may explain this, as a much larger clone is one base away. V and J are TRBV5-1 and TRBJ1-1; D remains ambiguous. CDR3 length: 14 residues. V lost 7 bases to trimming and J lost 8 bases, with 21 bases between them. Germline CDR1 and CDR2: SGHRS and YFSETQ. The CDR3 loop reads CASEGDGQNLEAFF. In DNA form, the CDR3 reads TGCGCCAGCGAGGGTGATGGGCAGAACTTAGAAGCTTTCTTT.

The chain couples TRBV4-3 to TRBJ2-7, with D perhaps matching TRBD1 or TRBD2 (5 bases each). Trimming removed 0 bases from V and 3 bases from J, with 12 bases in between. The germline CDR1 and CDR2 sequences are LGHNA and YSLEER. CDR3 length: 15 amino acids. CDR3 coding DNA: TGCGCCAGCAGCCAAGAGGGACGGGGCAGCTACGAGCAGTACTTC. Its translation is CASSQEGRGSYEQYF.

This clonotype showed up just a few times. The CDR3 DNA is TGTGCCAACGGGGGGCCAGGTCTGACTGAAGCTTTCTTT. Translated: CANGGPGLTEAFF. The chain carries TRBV7-2 and TRBJ1-1; D possibly corresponds to TRBD1 (6 bases). From germline, CDR1 is SGHTA and CDR2 FQGNSA. This CDR3 region has 13 residues. V shed 10 bases and J shed 5 bases, with 17 bases lying between them. The full variable domain, in which reference TRBV7-2 and TRBJ1-1 provide the parts outside the CDR3, is GAGVSQSPSNKVTEKGKDVELRCDPISGHTALYWYRQSLGQGLEFLIYFQGNSAPDKSGLPSDRFSAERTGGSVSTLTIQRTQQEDSAVYLCANGGPGLTEAFFGQGTRLTVV.

In the case of this clonotype: A much larger clone differs by one base, so this may be a read error. The rearrangement uses TRBV12-3 or TRBV12-4 and TRBJ2-1; TRBD2 agrees at 12 bases. CDR3 length equals 15 residues. The CDR3 nucleotides are TGTGCCGGCAGTAAGACTAGCGGGAGTGGAGGTGAGCAGTTCTTC. Translated, it gives CAGSKTSGSGGEQFF.

This chain uses TRBV2 with TRBJ2-5; D might be TRBD1 or TRBD2, each matching 6 bases. V lost 4 bases to trimming and J lost 7 bases, with 22 bases between them. Germline assignment: CDR1 SNHLY and CDR2 FYNNEI. The CDR3 covers 16 residues. CDR3 in DNA: TGTGCCAGCAGTGCTGGGCTCTTGGGGGGCTGCGGGACCCAGTACTTC. It is translated as CASSAGLLGGCGTQYF.

The rearrangement uses TRBV7-2 and TRBJ2-6; D might be TRBD2 (6 bases). Germline CDR1 and CDR2: SGHTA and FQGNSA. Between the trimmed V and J ends, which lost 3 bases and 5 bases, there was a span of 8 bases. CDR3 size: 14 residues. The CDR3 DNA reads TGTGCCAGCAGCTTGGAGGGCCGGGCCAACGTCCTGACTTTC. This codes for CASSLEGRANVLTF.

The rearrangement joins TRBV7-8 to TRBJ2-3; D may be TRBD1 (6 bases). The CDR3 spans 15 residues. V was clipped by 6 bases and J by 0 bases, with 13 bases between them. The germline V gene has CDR1 SGHVS and CDR2 FQNEAQ. The CDR3 nucleotides read TGTGCCAGCAGAAACGACAGGCCCAGCACAGATACGCAGTATTTT. Amino acids: CASRNDRPSTDTQYF.

V is TRBV20-1 and J is TRBJ1-4, with D tentatively TRBD1 (5 bases). Trimming stripped 5 bases from V and 5 bases from J, with 15 bases between. Germline CDR1 reads DFQATT; CDR2 reads SNEGSKA (reference sequence). This CDR3 spans 14 amino acids. The CDR3 sequence is CSAAVGTSNEKLFF. The CDR3 nucleotides read TGCAGTGCTGCGGTGGGGACGTCAAATGAAAAACTGTTTTTT.

The chain uses TRBV10-3 and TRBJ1-2, with D hard to call. The CDR3 spans 13 residues. Germline CDR1 is ENHRY and CDR2 is SYGVKD. V was shortened by 9 bases and J by 0 bases, with 11 bases between the two germline ends. The CDR3 sequence: CAMGCGANYGYTF. DNA for the CDR3: TGTGCCATGGGATGTGGGGCTAACTATGGCTACACCTTC.